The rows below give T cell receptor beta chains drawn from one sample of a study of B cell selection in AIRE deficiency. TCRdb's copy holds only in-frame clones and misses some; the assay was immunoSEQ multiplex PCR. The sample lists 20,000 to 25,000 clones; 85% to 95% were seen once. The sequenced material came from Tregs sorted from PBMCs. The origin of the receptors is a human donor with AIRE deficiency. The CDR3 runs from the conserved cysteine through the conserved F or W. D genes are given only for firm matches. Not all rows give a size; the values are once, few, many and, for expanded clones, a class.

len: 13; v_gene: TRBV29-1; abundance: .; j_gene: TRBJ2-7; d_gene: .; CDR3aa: CSVNGGGSYEQYF; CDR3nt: TGCAGCGTTAACGGAGGGGGATCCTACGAGCAGTACTTC
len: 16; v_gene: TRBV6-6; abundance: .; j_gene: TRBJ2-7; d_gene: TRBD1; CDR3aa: CASSLRPGQGSYEQYF; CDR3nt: TGTGCCAGCAGTCTACGTCCGGGACAGGGGTCCTACGAGCAGTACTTC
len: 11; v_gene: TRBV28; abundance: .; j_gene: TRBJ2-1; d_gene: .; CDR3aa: CASALWREQFF; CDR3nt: TGTGCCAGCGCACTGTGGCGGGAGCAGTTCTTC
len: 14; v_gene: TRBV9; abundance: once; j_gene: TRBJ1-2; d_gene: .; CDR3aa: CASSVSTGPYGYTF; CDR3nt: TGTGCCAGCAGCGTCTCAACAGGGCCCTATGGCTACACCTTC
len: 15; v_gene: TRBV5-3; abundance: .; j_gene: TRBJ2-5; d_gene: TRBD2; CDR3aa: CARSFLAAVQETQYF; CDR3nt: TGTGCCAGAAGCTTTCTAGCGGCCGTCCAAGAGACCCAGTACTTC
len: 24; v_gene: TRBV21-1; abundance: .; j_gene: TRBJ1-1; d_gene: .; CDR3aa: CASSKACRGQLNTGTRLGGTEAFF; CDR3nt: TGTGCCAGCAGCAAAGCCTGTAGGGGACAGCTGAACACTGGCACGAGACTGGGGGGCACTGAAGCTTTCTTT
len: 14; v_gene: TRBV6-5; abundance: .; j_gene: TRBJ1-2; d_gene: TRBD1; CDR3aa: CASSKRQGLDGYTF; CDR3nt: TGTGCCAGCAGTAAGAGACAGGGTTTGGATGGCTACACCTTC
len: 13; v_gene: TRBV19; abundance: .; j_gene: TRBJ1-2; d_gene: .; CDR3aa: CASSPGGAYGYTF; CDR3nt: TGTGCCAGTAGCCCCGGGGGGGCCTATGGCTACACCTTC
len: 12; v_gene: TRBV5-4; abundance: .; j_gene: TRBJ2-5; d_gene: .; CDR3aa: CASSLSGETQYF; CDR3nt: TGTGCCAGCAGCTTGTCCGGAGAGACCCAGTACTTC
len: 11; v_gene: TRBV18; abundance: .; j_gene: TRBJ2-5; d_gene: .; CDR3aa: CASSPQETQYF; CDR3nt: TGTGCCAGCTCACCACAAGAGACCCAGTACTTC
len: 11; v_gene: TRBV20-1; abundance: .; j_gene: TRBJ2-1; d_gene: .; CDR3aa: CSARGPSEQFF; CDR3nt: TGCAGTGCTAGAGGTCCCTCGGAGCAGTTCTTC
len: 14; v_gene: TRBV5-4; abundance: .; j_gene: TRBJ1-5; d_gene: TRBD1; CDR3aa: CASSYRGSNQPQHF; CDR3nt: TGTGCCAGCAGTTACAGGGGGTCCAATCAGCCCCAGCATTTT
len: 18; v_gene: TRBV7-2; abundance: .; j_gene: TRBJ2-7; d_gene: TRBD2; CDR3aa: CASSPRPKTSGRGYEQYF; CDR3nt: TGTGCCAGCAGCCCCAGGCCCAAGACTAGCGGGAGGGGATACGAGCAGTACTTC
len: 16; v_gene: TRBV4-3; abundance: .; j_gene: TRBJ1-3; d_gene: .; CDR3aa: CASSQDSRVAGNTIYF; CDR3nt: TGCGCCAGCAGCCAAGATTCTAGGGTAGCTGGAAACACCATATATTTT
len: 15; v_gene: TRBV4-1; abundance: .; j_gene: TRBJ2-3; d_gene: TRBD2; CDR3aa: CASSVSGRSADTQYF; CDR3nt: TGCGCCAGCAGCGTGAGCGGGAGGTCAGCAGATACGCAGTATTTT
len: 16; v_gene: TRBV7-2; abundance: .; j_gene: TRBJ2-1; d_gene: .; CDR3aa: CASSPQIGASYNEQFF; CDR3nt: TGTGCCAGCAGCCCTCAGATTGGAGCCTCCTACAATGAGCAGTTCTTC
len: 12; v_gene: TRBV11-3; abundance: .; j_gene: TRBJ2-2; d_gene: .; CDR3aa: CASSLVYGELFF; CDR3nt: TGTGCCAGCAGCTTAGTCTACGGGGAGCTGTTTTTT
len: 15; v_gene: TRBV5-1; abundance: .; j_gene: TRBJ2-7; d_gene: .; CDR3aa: CASSVVSRASYEQYF; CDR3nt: TGCGCCAGCAGCGTCGTATCCCGGGCATCCTACGAGCAGTACTTC
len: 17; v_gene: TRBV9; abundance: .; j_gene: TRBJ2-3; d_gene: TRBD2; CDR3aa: CASSKGTSGSPQSTQYF; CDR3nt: TGTGCCAGCAGCAAAGGAACTAGCGGGAGTCCGCAAAGTACGCAGTATTTT
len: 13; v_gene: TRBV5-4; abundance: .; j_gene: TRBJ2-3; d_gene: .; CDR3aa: CASSSPPVDTQYF; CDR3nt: TGTGCCAGCAGCTCCCCCCCGGTAGATACGCAGTATTTT
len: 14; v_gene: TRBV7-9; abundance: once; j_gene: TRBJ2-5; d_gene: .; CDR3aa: CASSIEASSWKQYF; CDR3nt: TGTGCCAGCAGCATTGAGGCCTCCTCATGGAAGCAGTACTTC
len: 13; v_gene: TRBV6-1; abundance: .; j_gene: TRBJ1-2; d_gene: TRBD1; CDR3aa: CAATGAPDYGYTF; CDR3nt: TGTGCCGCCACAGGGGCCCCCGACTATGGCTACACCTTC
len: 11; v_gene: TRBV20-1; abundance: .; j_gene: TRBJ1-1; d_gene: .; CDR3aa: CSARVGWGGFF; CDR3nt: TGCAGTGCTAGAGTCGGGTGGGGAGGTTTCTTT
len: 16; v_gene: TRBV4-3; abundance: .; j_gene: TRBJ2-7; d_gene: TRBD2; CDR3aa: CASSQDPTSGFYEQYF; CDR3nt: TGCGCCAGCAGCCAAGATCCGACTAGCGGGTTCTACGAGCAGTACTTC
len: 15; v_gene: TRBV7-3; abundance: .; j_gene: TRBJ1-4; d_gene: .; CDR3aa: CASSLRTVPNEKLFF; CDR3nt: TGTGCCAGCAGCTTAAGGACAGTGCCGAATGAAAAACTGTTTTTT
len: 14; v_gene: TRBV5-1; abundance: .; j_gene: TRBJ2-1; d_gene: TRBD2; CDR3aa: CASGGGAGYNEQFF; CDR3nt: TGCGCCAGTGGGGGAGGGGCTGGATACAATGAGCAGTTCTTC
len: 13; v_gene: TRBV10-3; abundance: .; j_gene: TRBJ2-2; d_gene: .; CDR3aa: CAISLGNTGELFF; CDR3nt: TGTGCCATCAGCCTCGGGAACACCGGGGAGCTGTTTTTT
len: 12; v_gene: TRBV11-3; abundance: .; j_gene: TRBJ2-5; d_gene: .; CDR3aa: CASSLAWETQYF; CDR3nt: TGTGCCAGCAGCTTAGCATGGGAGACCCAGTACTTC
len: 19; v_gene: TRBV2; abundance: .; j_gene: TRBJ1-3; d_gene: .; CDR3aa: CASSAKKRETAFSGNTIYF; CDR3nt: TGTGCCAGCAGTGCCAAGAAGAGAGAAACAGCATTCTCTGGAAACACCATATATTTT
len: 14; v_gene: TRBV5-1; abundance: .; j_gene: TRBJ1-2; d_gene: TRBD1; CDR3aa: CASNSDRFPYGYTF; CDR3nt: TGCGCCAGCAACTCGGACAGGTTCCCGTATGGCTACACCTTC
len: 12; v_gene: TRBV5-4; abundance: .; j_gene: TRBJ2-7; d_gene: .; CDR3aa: CASSFELYEQYF; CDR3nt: TGTGCCAGCAGCTTCGAGTTGTACGAGCAGTACTTC
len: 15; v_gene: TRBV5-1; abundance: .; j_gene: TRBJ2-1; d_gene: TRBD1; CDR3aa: CASTLVPGQGNEQFF; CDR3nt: TGCGCCAGCACCTTAGTCCCGGGACAGGGCAATGAGCAGTTCTTC
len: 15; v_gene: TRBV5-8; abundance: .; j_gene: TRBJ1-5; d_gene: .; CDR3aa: CASSLEGYSNQPQHF; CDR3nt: TGTGCCAGCAGCTTGGAGGGGTATAGCAATCAGCCCCAGCATTTT
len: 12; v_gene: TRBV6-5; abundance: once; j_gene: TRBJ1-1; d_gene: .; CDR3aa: CASRSIGTEAFF; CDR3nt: TGTGCCAGCAGATCCATCGGCACTGAAGCTTTCTTT
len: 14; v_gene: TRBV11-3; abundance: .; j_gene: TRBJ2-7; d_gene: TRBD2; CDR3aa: CASSLAGGIYEQYF; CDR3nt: TGTGCCAGCAGCTTAGCGGGAGGAATCTACGAGCAGTACTTC
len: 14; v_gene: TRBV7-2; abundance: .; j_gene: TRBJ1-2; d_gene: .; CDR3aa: CASSLSTAHYGYTF; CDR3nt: TGTGCCAGCAGCTTATCAACAGCTCACTATGGCTACACCTTC
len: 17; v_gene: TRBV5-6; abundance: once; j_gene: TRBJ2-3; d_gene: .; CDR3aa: CASSLGVGRTLADTQYF; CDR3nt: TGTGCCAGCAGCTTGGGTGTGGGGCGGACCCTGGCAGATACGCAGTATTTT
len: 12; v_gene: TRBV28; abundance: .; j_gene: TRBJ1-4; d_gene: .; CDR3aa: CASSRRRRNLFF; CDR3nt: TGTGCCAGCAGTAGAAGGCGAAGAAACCTGTTTTTT
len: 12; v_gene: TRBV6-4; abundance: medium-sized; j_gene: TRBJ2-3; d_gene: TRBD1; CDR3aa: CASSTTGGTQYF; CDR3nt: TGTGCCAGCAGTACGACAGGGGGGACGCAGTATTTT
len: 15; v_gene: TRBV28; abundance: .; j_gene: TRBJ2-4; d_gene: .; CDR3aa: CASSSAGLAKNIQYF; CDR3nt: TGTGCCAGCAGTTCCGCGGGATTAGCCAAAAACATTCAGTACTTC
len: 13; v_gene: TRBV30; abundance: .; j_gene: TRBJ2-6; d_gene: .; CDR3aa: CAWSVSGANVLTF; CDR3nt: TGTGCCTGGAGTGTTTCTGGGGCCAACGTCCTGACTTTC
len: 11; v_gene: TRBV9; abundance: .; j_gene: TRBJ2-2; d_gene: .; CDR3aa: CASSVDGELFF; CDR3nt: TGTGCCAGCAGCGTAGACGGGGAGCTGTTTTTT
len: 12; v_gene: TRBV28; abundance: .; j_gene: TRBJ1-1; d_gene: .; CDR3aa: CASSLRPAEAFF; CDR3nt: TGTGCCAGCAGTTTAAGGCCGGCTGAAGCTTTCTTT
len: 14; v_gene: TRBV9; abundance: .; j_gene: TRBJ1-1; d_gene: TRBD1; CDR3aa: CASSVHGTATEAFF; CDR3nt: TGTGCCAGCAGCGTCCATGGGACAGCCACTGAAGCTTTCTTT
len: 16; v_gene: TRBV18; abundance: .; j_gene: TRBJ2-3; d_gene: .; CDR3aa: CASSVGAAGLTDTQYF; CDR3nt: TGTGCCAGCTCAGTGGGGGCGGCGGGACTCACAGATACGCAGTATTTT